This T cell receptor (beta chain) is from a study of persistence of HIV-infected CD4 T cells. Anti-CD3/anti-CD28 beads served as a nonspecific positive control stimulus. CD4+ T cells upregulating both CD40 ligand and CD69 were sorted as responding cells. Looked up from germline, CDR1 is MDHEN and CDR2 is SYDVKM. This CDR3 spans 12 amino acids. Trimming left V 6 bases short and J 5 bases short, with 10 bases between. The immunoSEQ assay was version 4, run in survey mode. Assay: immunoSEQ multiplex PCR; the TCRdb copy retains only in-frame clones and omits some. The sample yields 44,000 or so clones, roughly nine tenths seen once. Only one count was recorded for this clone. Its cognate antigen is unknown.

The gene calls are TRBV28 and TRBJ1-2, with TRBD1 as a possible D gene (6 bases). Material: CD4+ T cells sorted from PBMCs after 18-hour stimulation, obtained from a patient who received antiretroviral therapy. This clonotype was sampled from an adult man with HIV who was CMV-seropositive. CDR3 nucleotides: TGTGCCAGCAGAGGAGGGGGGTATGGCTACACCTTC. As protein: CASRGGGYGYTF.